Below, 9 T cell receptor beta chains from the same sample are listed, as sequenced in a study of metastatic and nonmetastatic thyroid tumors. TCRdb re-processed the PCR reads through MiXCR. This sample has about 34,000 clones, with approximately 17% found just once. Patients were all untreated before their thyroid surgery. The sample taken for sequencing was blood. All receptors derive from a female donor with papillary thyroid cancer or a benign thyroid nodule (not recorded which). Some clones in this sample may be carry-over from other donors' samples.

This clone was seen repeatedly, ten times or more. This chain's CDR3 is CSARDVTAGGLNEQFF. Here the CDR3 DNA reads TGCAGTGCTAGGGACGTTACGGCGGGAGGGCTCAATGAGCAGTTCTTC. J is TRBJ2-1 and V is TRBV20-1; 9 bases line up with TRBD2. The V segment lost 3 bases and the J segment 6 bases; nucleotides outside the gene matches: 12. The CDR3 consists of 16 residues. Per the germline V gene, CDR1 is DFQATT and CDR2 is SNEGSKA (reference sequence).

This clone has just a few counts. The rearrangement links TRBV6-1 to TRBJ2-2; D unclear. Germline V gene lookup returns CDR1 MNHNS and CDR2 SASEGT. The CDR3 length is 10 residues. V was clipped by 6 bases and J by 8 bases, with 4 bases between them. As DNA, the CDR3 is TGTGCCAGCAGAATAGGGGAGCTGTTTTTT. Translated: CASRIGELFF.

By sample fraction, this clone is medium-sized. The rearrangement links TRBV7-2 to TRBJ2-7; D may correspond to TRBD1 or TRBD2 (5 bases each). V was shortened by 0 bases and J by 3 bases, with 12 bases between the two germline ends. The CDR3 is 15 residues long. Germline CDR1 and CDR2: SGHTA and FQGNSA. CDR3 nucleotide sequence: TGTGCCAGCAGCTTAGCGCGCGTGGGGGTCTACGAGCAGTACTTC. Amino acids: CASSLARVGVYEQYF. The variable domain in full, with the rest retrieved from reference TRBV7-2 and TRBJ2-7, is GAGVSQSPSNKVTEKGKDVELRCDPISGHTALYWYRQSLGQGLEFLIYFQGNSAPDKSGLPSDRFSAERTGGSVSTLTIQRTQQEDSAVYLCASSLARVGVYEQYFGPGTRLTVT.

By sample share, this clone is medium-sized. The chain carries TRBV20-1 and TRBJ2-1; possible D gene TRBD1, 5 bases. V was shortened by 5 bases and J by 0 bases, with 5 bases between the two germline ends. Germline V gene sequence: CDR1 DFQATT, CDR2 SNEGSKA (reference sequence). The CDR3 loop spans 12 amino acids. The CDR3 region has the DNA TGCAGTGCTGACAGCTCCTACAATGAGCAGTTCTTC. This gives the protein CSADSSYNEQFF.

In the case of this clone: Germline and junction disagree at one end, which may indicate a read error. The chain joins TRBV19 to TRBJ1-2, with unresolved D. Germline loops: CDR1 LNHDA, CDR2 SQIVND (reference sequence). This CDR3 has 13 residues. CDR3 DNA sequence: TGTGCCATTAGTATCACGGGTGGCTATGGCCACACCTTC. It is translated as CAISITGGYGHTF.

In its sample, this clone was seen a few times. Because the CDR3 is missing its conserved closing phenylalanine or tryptophan, this is likely a read error. No DNA is shown, since the ends of the CDR3 on it are uncertain; the CDR3 is the one TCRdb lists. The genes are TRBV12-3 or TRBV12-4 and TRBJ2-2; no check of the table's D call, TRBD1, against the DNA was made. Termini included, the CDR3 measures 16 amino acids. CDR3 amino acids: CASSSAPLVASGEPFY.

In regard to this clone: Compared with germline, one end of the junction differs, possibly owing to a read error. The chain joins TRBV7-2 to TRBJ1-1; D may be TRBD1 (6 bases). Germline V gene lookup returns CDR1 SGHTA and CDR2 FQGNSA. There are 14 residues in the CDR3. CDR3: CASSTGTPKVEAFF. In DNA, the CDR3 is TGTGCAAGCAGCACGGGGACACCGAAAGTTGAAGCTTTCTTT. Full variable domain (outside the CDR3, taken from reference TRBV7-2 and TRBJ1-1): GAGVSQSPSNKVTEKGKDVELRCDPISGHTALYWYRQSLGQGLEFLIYFQGNSAPDKSGLPSDRFSAERTGGSVSTLTIQRTQQEDSAVYLCASSTGTPKVEAFFGQGTRLTVV.

The rearrangement uses TRBV20-1 and TRBJ2-1; D is unclear. The length of the CDR3 is 16 residues. Trimming removed 4 bases from V and 1 base from J, with 17 bases in between. CDR1 and CDR2 (germline): DFQATT, SNEGSKA (reference sequence). CDR3 sequence (DNA): TGCAGTGCTACCAAAGTGGTAGGGCCGTCCTACAATGAGCAGTTCTTC. Amino acid sequence: CSATKVVGPSYNEQFF.

V and J are TRBV2 and TRBJ1-2; D is perhaps TRBD1 (5 bases). Trimming removed 6 bases from V and 4 bases from J, with 18 bases in between. Germline values: CDR1 SNHLY, CDR2 FYNNEI. The CDR3 is 15 amino acids. DNA for the CDR3: TGTGCCAGCAGGATACCCGGGACGGATTTCTATGGCTACACCTTC. Its translation is CASRIPGTDFYGYTF. The full variable domain, completed using reference TRBV2 and TRBJ1-2, is EPEVTQTPSHQVTQMGQEVILRCVPISNHLYFYWYRQILGQKVEFLVSFYNNEISEKSEIFDDQFSVERPDGSNFTLKIRSTKLEDSAMYFCASRIPGTDFYGYTFGSGTRLTVV.